The clone carrying this T cell receptor beta chain was counted many times. This entry belongs to a study of low-dose radiotherapy and immunotherapy resistance in tumors. Turning to the study itself: For Cohort 1, fractions of 0.5 Gy were given every 2 weeks, reaching 6.5 Gy overall. Patients were on oral aspirin 300 mg taken daily for four cycles from cycle 1 day 1.

The CDR3 is made up of 13 amino acids. Trimming pared 1 base from V and 8 bases from J, leaving 8 bases between. Germline V CDR1 and CDR2: SGHDN, FVKESK. Time point noted: before trial treatment. Covering alpha and beta chains, TRAV- and TRBV-specific primers were used for the first-strand cDNA. Amplification of TCRs used a constant-region primer and V-primer adapter for about 18 PCR cycles. In vitro transcription amplified the mRNA that had been isolated. Via MiXCR, TCRdb re-called the reads, giving one row per CDR3 protein. The sample shows tens of thousands of distinct CDR3 sequences, 9.4% of them seen only once.

This TCR was sampled from a male donor with prostate cancer. The sample was PBMCs, taken before treatment. The chain is built from TRBV14 and TRBJ1-4; the D is unclear. CDR3 amino acids: CASSQGFLEKLFF. The CDR3 DNA reads TGTGCCAGCAGCCAAGGATTTTTAGAAAAACTGTTTTTT.